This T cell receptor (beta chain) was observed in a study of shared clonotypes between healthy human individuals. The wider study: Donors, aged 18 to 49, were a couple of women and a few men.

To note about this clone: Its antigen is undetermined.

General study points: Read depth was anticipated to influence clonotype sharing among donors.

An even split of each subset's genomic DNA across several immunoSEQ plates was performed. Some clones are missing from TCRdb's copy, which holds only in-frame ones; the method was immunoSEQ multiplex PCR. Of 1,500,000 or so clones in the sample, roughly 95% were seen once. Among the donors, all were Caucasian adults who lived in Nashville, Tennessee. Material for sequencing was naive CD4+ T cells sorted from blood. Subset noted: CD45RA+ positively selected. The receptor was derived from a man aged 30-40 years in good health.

The CDR3 DNA reads as TGTGCCAGAGGGGTTAGCACAGATACGCAGTATTTT. Its protein is CARGVSTDTQYF. The chain is built from TRBV5-3 and TRBJ2-3; D is ambiguous. TRBV5-3 is an ORF; its function is uncertain. CDR3 size: 12 residues. Deletions cut 7 bases from V and 0 bases from J, with 6 bases between.